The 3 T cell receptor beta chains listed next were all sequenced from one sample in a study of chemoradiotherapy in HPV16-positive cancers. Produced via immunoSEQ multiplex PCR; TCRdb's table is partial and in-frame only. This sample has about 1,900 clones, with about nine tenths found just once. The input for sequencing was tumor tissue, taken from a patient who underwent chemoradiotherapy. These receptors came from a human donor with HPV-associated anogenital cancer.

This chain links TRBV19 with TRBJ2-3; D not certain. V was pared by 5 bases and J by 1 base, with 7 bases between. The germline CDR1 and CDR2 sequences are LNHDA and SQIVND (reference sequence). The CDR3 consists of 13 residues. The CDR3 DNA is TGTGCCAGTAGTGACCTAGGCACAGATACGCAGTATTTT. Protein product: CASSDLGTDTQYF. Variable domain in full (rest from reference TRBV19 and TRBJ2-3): DGGITQSPKYLFRKEGQNVTLSCEQNLNHDAMYWYRQDPGQGLRLIYYSQIVNDFQKGDIAEGYSVSREKKESFPLTVTSAQKNPTAFYLCASSDLGTDTQYFGPGTRLTVL.

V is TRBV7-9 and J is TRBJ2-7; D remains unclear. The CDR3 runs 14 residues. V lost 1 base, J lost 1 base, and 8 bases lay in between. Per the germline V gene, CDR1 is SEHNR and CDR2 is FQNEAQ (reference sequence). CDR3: CASSLGKGSYEQYF. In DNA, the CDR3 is TGTGCCAGCAGCTTAGGGAAGGGATCCTACGAGCAGTACTTC.

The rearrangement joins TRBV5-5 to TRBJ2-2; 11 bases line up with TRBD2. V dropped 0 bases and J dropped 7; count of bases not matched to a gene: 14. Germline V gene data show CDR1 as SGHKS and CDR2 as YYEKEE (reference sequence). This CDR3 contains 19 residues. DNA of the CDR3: TGTGCCAGCAGCTTGGCGGCTAGCGGGAGGACCGGGCCCAGCGGGGAGCTGTTTTTT. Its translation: CASSLAASGRTGPSGELFF. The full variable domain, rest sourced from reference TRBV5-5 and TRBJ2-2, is DAGVTQSPTHLIKTRGQQVTLRCSPISGHKSVSWYQQVLGQGPQFIFQYYEKEERGRGNFPDRFSARQFPNYSSELNVNALLLGDSALYLCASSLAASGRTGPSGELFFGEGSRLTVL.